This T cell receptor (beta chain) was captured by sequencing in a study of T cells after yellow fever vaccination. Across the whole study: SMART-Seq v4 Ultra Low Input prepared the low-cell-number fractions. The study, taken as a whole, reports: Detected again after the booster were most primary-vaccination clones, at 95% to 98% CD4 and approximately 85% CD8.

This clonotype was seen at least ten times. The antigen is not known. TCRdb reprocessed the 5' RACE reads with MiXCR, giving one entry per CDR3 protein. The table includes roughly 74,000 distinct CDR3 sequences, more than 5.5% detected once. The germline CDR1 and CDR2 sequences are MNHEY and SVGEGT. The CDR3 length is 13 residues. V dropped 4 bases and J dropped 3 bases, with 10 bases sitting between them. Specimen: CD8+ T cells sorted from PBMCs, collected 4 to 6 days after the first yellow fever vaccination. V gene TRBV6-2 or TRBV6-3 combines with J gene TRBJ2-7; maybe TRBD1 (5 bases). The clonotype originates from a man aged 18 to 30 who received the YFV17D yellow fever vaccine. CDR3 residues: CASSSPGIYEQYF. The CDR3 DNA reads TGTGCCAGCAGTTCTCCAGGGATCTACGAGCAGTACTTC.